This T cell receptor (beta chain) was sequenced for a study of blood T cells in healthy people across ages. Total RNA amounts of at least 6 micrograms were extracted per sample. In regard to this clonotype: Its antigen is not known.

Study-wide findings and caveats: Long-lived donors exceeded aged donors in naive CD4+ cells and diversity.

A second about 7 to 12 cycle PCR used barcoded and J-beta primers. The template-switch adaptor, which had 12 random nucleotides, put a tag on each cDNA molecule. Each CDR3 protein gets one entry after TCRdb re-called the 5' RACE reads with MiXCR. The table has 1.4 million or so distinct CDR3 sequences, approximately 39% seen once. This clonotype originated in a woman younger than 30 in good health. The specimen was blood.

CDR3 nucleotide sequence: TGTGCCAGCACCAAGGGGTACGGAGGCACAGATACGCAGTATTTT. Protein sequence: CASTKGYGGTDTQYF. The chain employs TRBV12-3 or TRBV12-4 and TRBJ2-3; tentative D call: TRBD1 (5 bases). The CDR3 spans 15 residues. V lost 7 bases, J lost 1 base, and 15 bases lay in between.